Presented here are 6 T cell receptor beta chains from one specimen sequenced in a study of blood T cell repertoires in COVID-19. Assay used: immunoSEQ multiplex PCR; TCRdb lists only in-frame clones, some missing. The sample shows 160,000 or so clones, 85% to 95% of them seen only once. The sample comprised peripheral blood. The receptors come from a woman aged 60 to 75 with COVID-19, enrolled during active disease.

The CDR3 DNA sequence: TGTGCCAGCGGGGGAGGAACGGCGAACACTGAAGCTTTCTTT. Protein product: CASGGGTANTEAFF. The V call is TRBV6-5, the J call TRBJ1-1, with D perhaps matching TRBD1 (5 bases). Per germline, CDR1 MNHEY and CDR2 SVGAGI. This CDR3 has 14 amino acids. Trimming shortened V by 8 bases and J by 1 base, and 14 bases separated the two germline ends.

The chain links TRBV9 to TRBJ2-5, with D unresolved. V gave up 4 bases and J gave up 2 bases, with 9 bases separating them. The CDR3 is made up of 13 amino acids. Germline CDR1 and CDR2: SGDLS and YYNGEE. The CDR3 region is CASSQAPQETQYF. DNA of the CDR3: TGTGCCAGCAGCCAGGCCCCACAAGAGACCCAGTACTTC.

The rearrangement joins TRBV6-1 to TRBJ1-3; D might be TRBD1 (6 bases). The CDR3 runs to 15 residues. V lost 2 bases, J lost 7 bases, and 15 bases lay in between. Germline lookup yields CDR1 MNHNS and CDR2 SASEGT. CDR3 bases: TGTGCCAGCAGTGAATCCCAGGGGACGGGGAACACCATATATTTT. This sequence encodes CASSESQGTGNTIYF.

This chain links TRBV14 with TRBJ2-1; 10 bases line up with TRBD1. The CDR3 is 14 residues long. Germline CDR1 SGHDN, CDR2 FVKESK. CDR3 amino acids: CATGTGVSYNEQFF. In DNA, the CDR3 is TGTGCGACGGGGACAGGGGTTTCCTACAATGAGCAGTTCTTC.

The DNA for the CDR3 is TGTGCCATCAGTGAGTCTGGGGGGGGCAAAGAGACCCAGTACTTC. Translating it yields CAISESGGGKETQYF. V and J are TRBV10-3 and TRBJ2-5; weak D call: TRBD2 (7 bases). The V gene lost 0 bases and the J gene lost 3 bases, with 11 bases spanning the gap. The CDR3 is made up of 15 amino acids. The germline gives CDR1 ENHRY, CDR2 SYGVKD.

The chain links TRBV4-1 to TRBJ1-6; 7 nucleotides align to TRBD1. The V gene end was trimmed by 0 bases and the J gene end by 6 bases; junction bases not matched to a gene: 2. This CDR3 contains 15 residues. Germline loops: CDR1 MGHRA, CDR2 YSYEKL. The CDR3 here is CASSQDRGPNSPLHF. CDR3 nucleotides: TGCGCCAGCAGCCAAGATAGGGGGCCTAATTCACCCCTCCACTTT.